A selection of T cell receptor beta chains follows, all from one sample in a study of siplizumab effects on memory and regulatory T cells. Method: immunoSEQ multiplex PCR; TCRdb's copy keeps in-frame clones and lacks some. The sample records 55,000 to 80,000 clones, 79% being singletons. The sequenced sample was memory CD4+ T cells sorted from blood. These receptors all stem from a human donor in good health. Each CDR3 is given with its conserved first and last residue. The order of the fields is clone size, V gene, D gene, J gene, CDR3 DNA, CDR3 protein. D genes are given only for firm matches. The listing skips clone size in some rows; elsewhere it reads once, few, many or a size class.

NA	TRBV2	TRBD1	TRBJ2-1	TGTGCCAGCAGTGTGGGCGGGACAGGCAACCACAATGAGCAGTTCTTC	CASSVGGTGNHNEQFF
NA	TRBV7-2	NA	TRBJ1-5	TGTGCCAGCAGCCCGCTAGTCAATCAGCCCCAGCATTTT	CASSPLVNQPQHF
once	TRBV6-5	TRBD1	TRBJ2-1	TGTGCCAGCAGTTTTAACAGGGGGCCCTTCAATGAGCAGTTCTTC	CASSFNRGPFNEQFF
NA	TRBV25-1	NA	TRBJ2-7	TGTGCCAGCAGTGATTGGGGAGGCGGCGCGAACGAGCAGTACTTC	CASSDWGGGANEQYF
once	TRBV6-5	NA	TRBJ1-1	TGTGCCAGCACCTACAGGTCGAGTTTGTTCTTT	CASTYRSSLFF
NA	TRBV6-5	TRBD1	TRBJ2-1	TGTGCCAGCAGGAGGGACAGCAGCTCCTACAATGAGCAGTTCTTC	CASRRDSSSYNEQFF
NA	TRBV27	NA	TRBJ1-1	TGTGCCAGCAGGCCCGGGGGGGGGACTGAAGCTTTCTTT	CASRPGGGTEAFF
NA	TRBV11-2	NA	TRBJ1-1	TGTGCCAGCAGCTTAGGTCAGGGGAGGAGGGATGAAGCTTTCTTT	CASSLGQGRRDEAFF
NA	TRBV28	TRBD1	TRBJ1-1	TGTGCCAGCAGTGGACAGGGGCTTCCTGAAGCTTTCTTT	CASSGQGLPEAFF
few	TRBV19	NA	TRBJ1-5	TGTGCCAGTACCAAGGCCCATAGCAATCAGCCCCAGCATTTT	CASTKAHSNQPQHF
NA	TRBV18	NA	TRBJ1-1	TGTGCCAGCTCACCGGTCGCCGGTGCGACGGAAGCTTTCTTT	CASSPVAGATEAFF
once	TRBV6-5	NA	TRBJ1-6	TGTGCCAGCAGTTACGACCGGTCACCCCTCCACTTT	CASSYDRSPLHF
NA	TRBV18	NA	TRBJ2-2	TGTGCCAGCTCACCCGGGGGGCCGACCACCGGGGAGCTGTTTTTT	CASSPGGPTTGELFF
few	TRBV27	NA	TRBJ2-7	TGTGCCAGCAGCCCTATACCGCGGGGCAGGAGCTCCTACGAGCAGTACTTC	CASSPIPRGRSSYEQYF
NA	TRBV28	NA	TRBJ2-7	TGTGCCAGCAGTTTACGGGCCCTGGGGTTGCAGTACTTC	CASSLRALGLQYF
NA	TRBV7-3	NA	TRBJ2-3	TGTGCCAGCAGCTTATCAACGGGGGATACGCAGTATTTT	CASSLSTGDTQYF
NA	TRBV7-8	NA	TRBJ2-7	TGTGCCAGCAGCTTTCCGACAGAGGCCTACGAGCAGTACTTC	CASSFPTEAYEQYF
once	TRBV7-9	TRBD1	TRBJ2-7	TGTGCCAGCAGCCGGGACAGTGGGAGCTACGAGCAGTACTTC	CASSRDSGSYEQYF
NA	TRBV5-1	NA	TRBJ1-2	TGCGCCAGCAGCTCGACAGTCGGCTATGGCTACACCTTC	CASSSTVGYGYTF
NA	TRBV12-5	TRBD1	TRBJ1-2	TGTGCTAGTGGTTTGTCGGTCAGGGGGCATGGCTACACCTTC	CASGLSVRGHGYTF
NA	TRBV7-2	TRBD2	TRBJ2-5	TGTGCCAGCAGCTTATCCGCTAGCGGGGGGGTAAAGGAGACCCAGTACTTC	CASSLSASGGVKETQYF
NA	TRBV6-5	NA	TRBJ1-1	TGTGCCAGCAGTCCCACCATGACAGTGAACACTGAAGCTTTCTTT	CASSPTMTVNTEAFF
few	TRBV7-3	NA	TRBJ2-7	TGTGCCAGCAGCCCCGGGGGAAACAGACCCCACGAGCAGTACTTC	CASSPGGNRPHEQYF
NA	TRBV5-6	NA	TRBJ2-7	TGTGCCAGCAGCCCACGGCAGGACAGATACTACGAGCAGTACTTC	CASSPRQDRYYEQYF
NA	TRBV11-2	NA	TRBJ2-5	TGTGCCAGCAGCTTCTTGGGGTTAGAGACCCAGTACTTC	CASSFLGLETQYF
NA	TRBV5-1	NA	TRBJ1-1	TGCGCCAGCAGCTTGAAGGTGCAGGGTGAAGCTTTCTTT	CASSLKVQGEAFF
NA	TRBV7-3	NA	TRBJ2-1	TGTGCCAGCAGCTTCAGTAGAGAAACCTACAATGAGCAGTTCTTC	CASSFSRETYNEQFF
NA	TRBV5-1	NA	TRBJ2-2	TGCGCCAGCAGCCCCGGACATGCGAACACCGGGGAGCTGTTTTTT	CASSPGHANTGELFF
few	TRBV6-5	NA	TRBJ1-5	TGTGCCAGCAGTGGTGACAGCGGTGTAAATCAGCCCCAGCATTTT	CASSGDSGVNQPQHF
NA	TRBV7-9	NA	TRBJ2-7	TGTGCCAGCAGCCCCGCCCGGGGCGGGGTTAGCGACGAGCAGTACTTC	CASSPARGGVSDEQYF
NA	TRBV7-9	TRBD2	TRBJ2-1	TGTGCCAGCAGCTCAGCGGGGGTCCATGAGCAGTTCTTC	CASSSAGVHEQFF
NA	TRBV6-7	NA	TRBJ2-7	TGTGCCAGCAGCCTGGTGGCGGGATGGAAGGGTCAGATAGGGGACGAGCAGTACTTC	CASSLVAGWKGQIGDEQYF
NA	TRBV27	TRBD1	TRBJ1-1	TGTGCCAGCAGTTCCCCAAGCAGGGGGCTGGAAAGAGCTTTCTTT	CASSSPSRGLERAFF
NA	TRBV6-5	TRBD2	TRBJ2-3	TGTGCCAGCACCCAAGCGGGGTCAGATACGCAGTATTTT	CASTQAGSDTQYF
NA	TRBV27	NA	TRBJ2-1	TGTGCCAGCAAGTCAGGGGATTGGAACAATGAGCAGTTCTTC	CASKSGDWNNEQFF
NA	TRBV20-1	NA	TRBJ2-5	TGCAGTGCTACCCGGTGGGAGACCCAGTACTTC	CSATRWETQYF
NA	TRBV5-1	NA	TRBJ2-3	TGCGCCAGCAGCCCCTCTTTGGCGGGGGCCTATGTACTCACAGATACGCAGTATTTT	CASSPSLAGAYVLTDTQYF
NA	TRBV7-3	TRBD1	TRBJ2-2	TGTGCCAGCAGTTTGGGACAGGGGTTCACCGGGGAGCTGTTTTTT	CASSLGQGFTGELFF
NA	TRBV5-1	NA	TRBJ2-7	TGCGCCAGCAGCTTGCCGGGCACCTACGAGCAGTACTTC	CASSLPGTYEQYF
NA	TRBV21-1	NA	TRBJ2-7	TGTGCCAGCAGTATTCTGAGGCCGGGGGCCCCCTACGAGCAGTACTTC	CASSILRPGAPYEQYF
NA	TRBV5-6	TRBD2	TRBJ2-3	TGTGCCAGCAGCGCTATCGGGGGGATAACAGATACGCAGTATTTT	CASSAIGGITDTQYF
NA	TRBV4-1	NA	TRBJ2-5	TGCGCCAGCAGCCAAGAATATCCTAGCAGGGAGACCCAGTACTTC	CASSQEYPSRETQYF
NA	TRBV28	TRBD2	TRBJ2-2	TGTGCCAGCAGTTCTTGGACTAGCGGGGGGGTCGGGAGGAAGCGGGAGCTGTTTTTT	CASSSWTSGGVGRKRELFF
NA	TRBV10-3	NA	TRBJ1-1	TGTGCCATCAGTGAGTCGAGGACACCCGGGACTGAAGCTTTCTTT	CAISESRTPGTEAFF
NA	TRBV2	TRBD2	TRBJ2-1	TGTGCCAGCGGTGGGACTAGCGGCTCCTACAATGAGCAGTTCTTC	CASGGTSGSYNEQFF
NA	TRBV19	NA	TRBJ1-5	TGTGCCAGTAGCCCTGAGGGACAGCCCCAGCATTTT	CASSPEGQPQHF
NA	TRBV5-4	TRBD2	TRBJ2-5	TGTGCCAGCAGAAGACTAGCGGGGGTCCAAGAGACCCAGTACTTC	CASRRLAGVQETQYF
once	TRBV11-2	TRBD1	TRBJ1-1	TGTGCCAGCAGCTCCTCGGACAGGAAGAACACTGAAGCTTTCTTT	CASSSSDRKNTEAFF
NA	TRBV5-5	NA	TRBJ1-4	TGTGCCAGCAGCTTGACAGGTGGGAATGAAAAACTGTTTTTT	CASSLTGGNEKLFF
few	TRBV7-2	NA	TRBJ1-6	TGTGCCAGCAGCTCGGGGTCACCCCTCCACTTT	CASSSGSPLHF
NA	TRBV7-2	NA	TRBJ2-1	TGTGCCAGCAGCTCCCCCCCGTTTAATGAGCAGTTCTTC	CASSSPPFNEQFF
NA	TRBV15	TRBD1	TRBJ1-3	TGTGCCACCAGTACCGGGACAGGCAAGCACTCTGGAAACACCATATATTTT	CATSTGTGKHSGNTIYF
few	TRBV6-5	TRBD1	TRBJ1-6	TGTGCCAGCTCGGACAGGGTAGTGAGTTCACCCCTCCACTTT	CASSDRVVSSPLHF
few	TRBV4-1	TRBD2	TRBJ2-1	TGCGCCAGCAGCCCTTCCTCATTGCGGGGGGGCCCTAGCTCCTACAATGAGCAGTTCTTC	CASSPSSLRGGPSSYNEQFF
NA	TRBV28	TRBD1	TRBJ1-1	TGTGCCAGCAGTTTAAATTATGGTGTCAGGGGGGGGACTGAAGCTTTCTTT	CASSLNYGVRGGTEAFF